The clone carrying this T cell receptor beta chain was detected many times. Its antigen remains unidentified. The junction had 2 bases not matched to a gene; V was cut back by 4 bases and J by 7 bases. The germline gives CDR1 SQVTM, CDR2 ANQGSEA. This CDR3 has 12 residues. This sample is part of a study of T-cell memory formation after mild COVID-19. Study summary: Largely donor-specific TCR clusters were found. Study findings and constraints: Several responding clones turned up in pre-infection memory, indicating that cross-reactive memory may have taken part. Mainly CM and EM harbored the contracting CD4+ clones; mainly EMRA harbored the CD8+ ones.

TCRdb recomputed calls from the 5' RACE reads with MiXCR, one row per CDR3 protein. There are about 270,000 distinct CDR3 sequences in the sample; over 15% occur only once, and roughly 21% lies in the top ten. Sequencing used PBMCs or a T cell subset sorted from them (not recorded which). This chain links TRBV29-1 with TRBJ2-1, with TRBD2 identical over 9 bases. The receptor was isolated from a man in his late teens or twenties who had mild COVID-19 (a few samples of this study predate the infection). Cell type and time point are not known. The CDR3 reads CSVVLAGNEQFF. CDR3 DNA sequence: TGCAGCGTTGTCCTAGCGGGGAATGAGCAGTTCTTC.